This T cell receptor (gamma chain) was profiled in a study of gamma-delta chains in newborns, infants, children. In the study overall: Microbial exposure reportedly drives polyclonal innate γδ T cell expansion after birth.

TCRdb reanalysed the reads via CATT. The sample records 1,400 to 1,500 gamma-chain clones, 2.5% to 3.5% being singletons. Details on this clone: This may stem from a read error, because a much larger clone lies one nucleotide away.

The clonotype comes from a child who was a newborn, infant or young child, either healthy, febrile or measles-vaccinated (not recorded which). Sequencing used blood.

CDR3 nucleotide sequence: TGTGCCTCGTGGGAGGTGCAGGATTATTATAAGAAACTCTTT. Its translation is CASWEVQDYYKKLF. The V gene is TRGV9, the J gene TRGJ1 or TRGJ2. Germline values: CDR1 GITISATS, CDR2 ISYDGTV (reference sequence). This CDR3 region has 14 residues.